This passage covers 3 T cell receptor beta chains from one sample sequenced in a study of spatial heterogeneity in lung cancer. Regarding time point: sample taken at primary tumor resection. TCRdb reprocessed the 5' RACE reads with MiXCR, giving one entry per CDR3 protein. The table includes some 83,000 distinct CDR3 sequences, around 7.3% detected once. This sample comprised PBMCs, obtained at surgery. Receptors were obtained from a male donor with early-stage non-small cell lung cancer.

This clonotype occurred many times. This chain connects TRBV28 to TRBJ1-2, with D unclear. Germline V CDR1 and CDR2: MDHEN, SYDVKM. Trimming took 7 bases from V and 6 from J, leaving 12 bases between them. CDR3 size: 12 residues. The CDR3 nucleotides read TGTGCCAGCATATCTGGGTATGATGGCTACACCTTC. It codes for CASISGYDGYTF.

This clonotype was counted many times. The rearrangement uses TRBV10-1 and TRBJ2-1; perhaps TRBD2 as D (6 bases). Per germline, CDR1 WNHNN and CDR2 SYGVQD (reference sequence). The CDR3 spans 19 residues. Trimming stripped 2 bases from V and 0 bases from J, with 20 bases between. The CDR3 nucleotides read TGCGCCAGCAGTGAGAAGACAAGGCGGGAAACAGTCTCCTACAATGAGCAGTTCTTC. Its translation is CASSEKTRRETVSYNEQFF.

The V call is TRBV7-9, the J call TRBJ2-3; D is uncertain. Germline values: CDR1 SEHNR, CDR2 FQNEAQ (reference sequence). The CDR3 contains 12 residues. V lost 2 bases and J 5 bases, leaving 5 bases between the germline ends. CDR3 nucleotide sequence: TGTGCCAGCAGCTTAATCAGAGATACGCAGTATTTT. It translates to CASSLIRDTQYF.